This T cell receptor gamma chain was profiled in a study of gamma-delta chains in newborns, infants, children. About the research overall: Polyclonal expansion of innate γδ T cells after birth follows microbial exposure.

In germline, CDR1 is VENAVY, CDR2 YDSYNSRV. The CDR3 extends over 13 amino acids. The J segment lost 1 base and the V segment lost 9 bases, leaving 9 bases of the junction unmatched. TCRdb made new clone calls on the reads using CATT. The sample has 2,600 or so gamma-chain clones; over 40% are singletons. This clonotype originated in a child who was a newborn, infant or young child, either healthy, febrile or measles-vaccinated (not recorded which). The rearrangement uses TRGV8 and TRGJ1 or TRGJ2. TCRdb supplies no J gene; here it was assigned by aligning the nucleotide sequence to germline. The sequenced sample was blood. CDR3 sequence: CATRALNYYKKLF. In DNA form, the CDR3 reads TGTGCCACCCGGGCCCTTAATTATTATAAGAAACTCTTT.